The 11 T cell receptor beta chains below all came from one sample that was sequenced in a study of technical replicates of blood from a few donors. Method: immunoSEQ multiplex PCR; TCRdb's copy keeps in-frame clones and lacks some. This sample has 65,000 to 90,000 clones, with over 90% found just once. Input material: PBMCs. Every receptor here comes from a human donor in good health. Some clones in this sample may be carry-over from other donors' samples.

The chain couples TRBV4-3 to TRBJ2-7, with no clear D. CDR1 and CDR2 from the germline V gene are LGHNA and YSLEER. CDR3 length: 15 residues. V was clipped by 2 bases and J by 4 bases, with 15 bases between them. The CDR3 region is CASSQSFTIDYEQYF. Here the CDR3 DNA reads TGCGCCAGCAGCCAATCGTTCACCATAGATTACGAGCAGTACTTC.

This clone was picked up one time. The gene calls are TRBV7-2 and TRBJ2-1; no clear D gene. The CDR3 contains 11 residues. V dropped 1 base and J dropped 9 bases, with 4 bases sitting between them. Germline CDR1 and CDR2: SGHTA and FQGNSA. CDR3 DNA: TGTGCCAGCAGCTTAGTCGGTGAGCAGTTCTTC. This codes for CASSLVGEQFF.

With respect to this clone: One end of the junction fails to match germline, which may point to a read error. This rearrangement joins TRBV7-9 to TRBJ1-1; D may be TRBD1 (6 bases). The CDR3 covers 14 residues. CDR1 and CDR2 (germline): SEHNR, FQNEAQ (reference sequence). The CDR3 nucleotides are TGCGCCAGCAGCTTGGGAGGGGGATACACTGAAGCTTTCTTT. This gives the protein CASSLGGGYTEAFF.

The gene calls are TRBV18 and TRBJ2-7; D might be TRBD1 (5 bases). This CDR3 is 12 amino acids long. The germline V gene has CDR1 KGHSH and CDR2 LQKENI. V was trimmed by 6 bases and J by 7 bases, leaving 13 bases between them. In nucleotides, the CDR3 is TGTGCCAGCTCCAGCAGGGAAGGGGAGCAGTACTTC. Amino acid sequence: CASSSREGEQYF.

CDR3 in amino acids: CASSSGLSGANVLTF. The CDR3 region has the DNA TGTGCCAGCAGTTCAGGGCTGTCTGGGGCCAACGTCCTGACTTTC. V and J are TRBV6-5 and TRBJ2-6, with a possible D match to TRBD1 (5 bases). The CDR3 has 15 amino acids. Between the trimmed V and J ends, which lost 4 bases and 1 base, there was a span of 8 bases. Germline CDR1 and CDR2: MNHEY and SVGAGI.

The rearrangement links TRBV4-1 to TRBJ2-3; 8 bases match TRBD2. This CDR3 comprises 15 residues. CDR1 MGHRA and CDR2 YSYEKL come from the germline V gene. The V and J ends lost 2 bases and 2 bases, in that order; junction bases with no gene match: 3. The chain's CDR3 is CASSQPSGYTDTQYF. The CDR3 nucleotides read TGCGCCAGCAGCCAACCTAGCGGGTACACAGATACGCAGTATTTT.

The V call is TRBV15, the J call TRBJ2-5; TRBD1 matches at 9 bases. The CDR3 covers 13 residues. The germline V gene encodes CDR1 LNHNV and CDR2 YYDKDF (reference sequence). V lost 8 bases to trimming and J lost 4 bases; unmatched junction nucleotides: 5. The CDR3 DNA reads as TGTGCCACCCGACAGGGGGTAGTAGAGACCCAGTACTTC. Translated, it gives CATRQGVVETQYF.

V usage is TRBV6-6 and J usage is TRBJ2-1; possible D gene TRBD1, 6 bases. Germline lookup yields CDR1 MNHNY and CDR2 SVGAGI (reference sequence). The CDR3 spans 12 residues. Trimming pared 7 bases from V and 14 bases from J, leaving 18 bases between. CDR3 sequence reads: CASTPDRLNKFF. The CDR3 DNA follows: TGTGCCAGCACTCCCGACAGGCTTAATAAGTTCTTC.

This chain uses TRBV19 with TRBJ2-1; TRBD2 matches 10 bases. This CDR3 region has 16 residues. V trimming: 5 bases; J trimming: 5 bases; junction bases outside the gene matches: 9. Germline-derived CDR1 and CDR2 are LNHDA and SQIVND (reference sequence). CDR3 loop: CASSHIAGGNDNEQFF. In DNA, the CDR3 is TGTGCCAGTAGTCATATAGCGGGAGGCAACGACAATGAGCAGTTCTTC.

The V gene is TRBV5-1, the J gene TRBJ1-1; D gene ambiguous. The V end lost 6 bases, the J end lost 4 bases, and 19 bases lay between the germline ends. Germline V CDR1 and CDR2: SGHRS, YFSETQ. CDR3 length: 15 residues. The CDR3 region is CASTSESGVGTEAFF. The CDR3 nucleotides read TGCGCCAGCACCAGTGAATCCGGGGTCGGCACTGAAGCTTTCTTT.

CDR3 sequence: CASSLIPLGGRKYNSPLHF. The CDR3 DNA reads TGTGCCAGCAGCTTAATCCCTCTGGGGGGACGCAAGTATAATTCACCCCTCCACTTT. The chain couples TRBV11-3 to TRBJ1-6; D perhaps matches TRBD1 (5 bases). The germline gives CDR1 SGHNT, CDR2 YENEEA. V shed 2 bases and J shed 4 bases, with 21 bases lying between them. CDR3 size: 19 residues.